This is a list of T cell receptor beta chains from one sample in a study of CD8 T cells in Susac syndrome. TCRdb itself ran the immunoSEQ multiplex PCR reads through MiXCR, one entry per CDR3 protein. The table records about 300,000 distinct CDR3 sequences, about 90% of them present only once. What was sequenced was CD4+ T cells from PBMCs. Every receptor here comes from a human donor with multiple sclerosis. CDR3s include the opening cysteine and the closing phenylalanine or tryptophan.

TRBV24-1	CATRPGAPGLNTDTQYF
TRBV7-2	CASSLSSGANTEAFF
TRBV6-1	CASLRTGELDQPQHF
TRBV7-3	CASSSLPQETQYF
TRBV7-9	CASSSPLAGGTGELFF
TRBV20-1	CSARTGPAEQYF
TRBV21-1	CASSKRRGPTNEKLFF
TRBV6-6	CASGGSTGSTEAFF
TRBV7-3	CASSLTPGANTEAFF
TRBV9	CASSAGGGASNIQYF
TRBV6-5	CASSWEGPDTEAFF
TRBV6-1	CASRSYGGASYEQYF
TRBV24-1	CATSDFNSKQFF
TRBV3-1	CASSQDDRAGANVLTF
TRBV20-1	CSAPGKGTDTQYF
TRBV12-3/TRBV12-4	CASSLEGEQYF
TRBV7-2	CASSLGVRNYGYTF
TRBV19	CASSIHDTLPGNTIYF
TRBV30	CAWSVLGGQGTEAFF
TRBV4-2	CASSQDEGLDEQYF
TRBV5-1	CASSRSREKLFF
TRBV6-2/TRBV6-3	CASSSWPQANEKLFF
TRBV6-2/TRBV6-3	CASTQGYNEQFF
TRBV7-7	CASSLGRNYNEQFF
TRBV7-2	CASSLDTGSYGNTIYF
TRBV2	CASSVHGSPSTDTQYF
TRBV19	CASSSGGRIQGYTF
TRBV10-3	CAISRRDEQFF
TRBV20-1	CSALGGRGREKLFF
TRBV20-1	CSARDRGLIYNEQFF
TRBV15	CATSRRQLPETQYF
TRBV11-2	CASSFDPGPDSSPLHF
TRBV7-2	CASSLERGVEQFF
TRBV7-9	CASSPYRTSGSEQYF
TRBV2	CASSATRLGTDTQYF
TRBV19	CASSGIYNEQFF
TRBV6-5	CASSLVSGNTIYF
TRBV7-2	CASSLGGLLTDTQYF
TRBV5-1	CASSLGQGSNEQYF